This T cell receptor beta chain was profiled in a study of response to subunit inactivated influenza vaccine. Study observations and caveats: Each seasonal influenza vaccination, the authors suggested, recruits few new T cells.

From the RT-PCR reads, TCRdb called clonotypes with MiXCR, one entry per CDR3 protein. Seen here are approximately 730,000 distinct CDR3 sequences, about 15% observed once, and the top ten hold 6.5% to 8.5%. With regard to this clonotype: No antigen is known for it.

This CDR3 spans 14 amino acids. Trimming took 4 bases from V and 2 from J; bases not matched to a gene: 4. CDR1 and CDR2 from the germline V gene are SGHRS and YFSETQ. This receptor was identified in a man between 45 and 60 years old who received an inactivated influenza vaccine. J is TRBJ2-7 and V is TRBV5-1; 9 bases map to TRBD2. Specimen: PBMCs from blood, collected 14 days before vaccination. The DNA for the CDR3 is TGCGCCAGCAGCACCTCTAGCGGGACCTACGAGCAGTACTTC. Translating it yields CASSTSSGTYEQYF.